The rows below give T cell receptor beta chains drawn from one sample of a study of blood T cell repertoires in COVID-19. Measured with immunoSEQ multiplex PCR; TCRdb has only the in-frame clones, and not every one. This repertoire shows some 68,000 clones, around 85% found once; its top ten account for under 30%. Sequenced sample: peripheral blood. The receptors were sampled from a man in his 70s with acute or convalescent COVID-19. Both conserved end residues are part of each CDR3.

J gene: TRBJ1-6; CDR3 length: 13; V gene: TRBV7-3; CDR3 protein: CASSRARDSPLHF
J gene: TRBJ2-6; CDR3 length: 18; V gene: TRBV3-1/TRBV3-2; CDR3 protein: CASSQSTGWASGANVLTF
J gene: TRBJ1-1; CDR3 length: 14; V gene: TRBV7-9; CDR3 protein: CASSRGQMDTEAFF
J gene: TRBJ1-5; CDR3 length: 15; V gene: TRBV19; CDR3 protein: CASSIGTVGNQPQHF
J gene: TRBJ2-6; CDR3 length: 16; V gene: TRBV5-4; CDR3 protein: CASTLPQGAGANVLTF
J gene: TRBJ2-2; CDR3 length: 19; V gene: TRBV18; CDR3 protein: CASSPNLRTGGDGTGELFF
J gene: TRBJ1-1; CDR3 length: 13; V gene: TRBV5-1; CDR3 protein: CASSLGGNTEAFF
J gene: TRBJ2-7; CDR3 length: 16; V gene: TRBV7-2; CDR3 protein: CASSFRIAGLTYEQYF
J gene: TRBJ1-3; CDR3 length: 15; V gene: TRBV7-2; CDR3 protein: CASSPRGQAGNTIYF
J gene: TRBJ2-7; CDR3 length: 17; V gene: TRBV4-2; CDR3 protein: CASSPWEGAQIGYEQYF
J gene: TRBJ1-2; CDR3 length: 14; V gene: TRBV28; CDR3 protein: CASSLDSTNYGYTF
J gene: TRBJ2-7; CDR3 length: 16; V gene: TRBV30; CDR3 protein: CAWSVLRAGFSHEQYF
J gene: TRBJ2-2; CDR3 length: 16; V gene: TRBV9; CDR3 protein: CASSAEDRFSTGELFF
J gene: TRBJ1-4; CDR3 length: 12; V gene: TRBV29-1; CDR3 protein: CSVEAGVEKLFF
J gene: TRBJ2-5; CDR3 length: 13; V gene: TRBV12-3/TRBV12-4; CDR3 protein: CASNRGLSETQYF
J gene: TRBJ1-2; CDR3 length: 14; V gene: TRBV5-5; CDR3 protein: CASSPTGGSGGYTF
J gene: TRBJ1-5; CDR3 length: 17; V gene: TRBV4-2; CDR3 protein: CASSQDRGGISNQPQHF
J gene: TRBJ1-1; CDR3 length: 13; V gene: TRBV21-1; CDR3 protein: CASGPGGNTEAFF
J gene: TRBJ2-1; CDR3 length: 14; V gene: TRBV7-3; CDR3 protein: CASSAGLGYNEQFF
J gene: TRBJ2-1; CDR3 length: 14; V gene: TRBV28; CDR3 protein: CASPPSGRADEQFF
J gene: TRBJ1-3; CDR3 length: 15; V gene: TRBV5-1; CDR3 protein: CASSTGGSSGNTIYF
J gene: TRBJ2-2; CDR3 length: 20; V gene: TRBV21-1; CDR3 protein: CASSKGIGDRVTLNTGELFF